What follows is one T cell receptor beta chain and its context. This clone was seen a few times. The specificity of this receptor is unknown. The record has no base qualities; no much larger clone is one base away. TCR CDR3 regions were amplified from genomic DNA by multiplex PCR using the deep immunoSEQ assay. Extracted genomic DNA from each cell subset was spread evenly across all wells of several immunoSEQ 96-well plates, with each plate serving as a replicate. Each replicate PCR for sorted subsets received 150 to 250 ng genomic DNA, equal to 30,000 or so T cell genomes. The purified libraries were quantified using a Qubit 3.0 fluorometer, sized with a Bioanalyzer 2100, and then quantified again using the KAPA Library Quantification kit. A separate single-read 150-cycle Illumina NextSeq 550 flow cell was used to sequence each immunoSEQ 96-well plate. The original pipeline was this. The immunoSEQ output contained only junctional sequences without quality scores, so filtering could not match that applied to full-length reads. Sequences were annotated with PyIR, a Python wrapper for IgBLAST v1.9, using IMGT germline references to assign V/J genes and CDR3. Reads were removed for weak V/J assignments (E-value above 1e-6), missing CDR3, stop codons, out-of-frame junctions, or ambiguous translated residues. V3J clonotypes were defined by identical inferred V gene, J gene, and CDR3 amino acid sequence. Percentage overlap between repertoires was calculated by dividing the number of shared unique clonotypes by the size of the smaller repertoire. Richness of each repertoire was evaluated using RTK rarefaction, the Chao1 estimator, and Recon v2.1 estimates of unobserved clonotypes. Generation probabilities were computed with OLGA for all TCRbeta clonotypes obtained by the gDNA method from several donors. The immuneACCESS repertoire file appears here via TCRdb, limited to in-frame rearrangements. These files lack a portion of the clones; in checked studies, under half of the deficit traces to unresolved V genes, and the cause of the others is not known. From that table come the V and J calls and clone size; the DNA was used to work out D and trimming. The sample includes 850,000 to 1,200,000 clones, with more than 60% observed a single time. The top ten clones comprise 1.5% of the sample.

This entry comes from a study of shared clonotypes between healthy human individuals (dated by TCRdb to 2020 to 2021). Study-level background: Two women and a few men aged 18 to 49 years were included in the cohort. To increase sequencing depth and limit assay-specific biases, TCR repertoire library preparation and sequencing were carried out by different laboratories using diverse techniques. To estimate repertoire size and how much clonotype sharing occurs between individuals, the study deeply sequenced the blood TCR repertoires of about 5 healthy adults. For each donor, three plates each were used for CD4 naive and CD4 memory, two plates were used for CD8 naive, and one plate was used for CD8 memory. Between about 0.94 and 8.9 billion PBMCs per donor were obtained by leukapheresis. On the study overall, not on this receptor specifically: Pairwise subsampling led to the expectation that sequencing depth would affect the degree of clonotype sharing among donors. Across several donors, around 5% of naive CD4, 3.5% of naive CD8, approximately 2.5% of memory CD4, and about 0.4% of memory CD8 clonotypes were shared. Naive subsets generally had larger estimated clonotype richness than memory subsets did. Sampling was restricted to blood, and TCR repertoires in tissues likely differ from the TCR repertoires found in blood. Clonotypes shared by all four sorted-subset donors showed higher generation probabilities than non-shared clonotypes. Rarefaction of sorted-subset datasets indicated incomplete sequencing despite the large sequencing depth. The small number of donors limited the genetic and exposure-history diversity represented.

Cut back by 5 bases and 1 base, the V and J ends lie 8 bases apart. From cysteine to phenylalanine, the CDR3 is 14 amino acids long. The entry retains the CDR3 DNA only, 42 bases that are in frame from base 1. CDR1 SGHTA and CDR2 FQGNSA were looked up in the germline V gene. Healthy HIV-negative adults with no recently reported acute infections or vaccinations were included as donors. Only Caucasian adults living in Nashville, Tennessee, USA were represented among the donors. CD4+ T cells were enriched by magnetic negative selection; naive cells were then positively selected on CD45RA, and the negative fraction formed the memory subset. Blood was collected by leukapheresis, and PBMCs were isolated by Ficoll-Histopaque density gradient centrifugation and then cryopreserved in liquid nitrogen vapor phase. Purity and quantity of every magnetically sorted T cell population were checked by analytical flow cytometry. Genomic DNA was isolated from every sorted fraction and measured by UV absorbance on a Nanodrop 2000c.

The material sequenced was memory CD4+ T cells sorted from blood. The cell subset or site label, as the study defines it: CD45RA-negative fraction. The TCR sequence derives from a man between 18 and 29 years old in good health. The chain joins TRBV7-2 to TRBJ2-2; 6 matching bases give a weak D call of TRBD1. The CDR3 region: CASSADRNTGELFF. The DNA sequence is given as TGTGCCAGCAGCGCGGACAGGAACACCGGGGAGCTGTTTTTT.